These 32 T cell receptor beta chains originate from one sample sequenced in a study of blood T cell repertoires in COVID-19. Data came from immunoSEQ multiplex PCR; TCRdb stores just in-frame clones and leaves some out. The sample gives fewer than 250,000 clones, approximately 85% of which show up once; 4% is in the top ten. What was sequenced was peripheral blood. All receptors derive from a man aged 45-65 years with acute or convalescent COVID-19.

V usage is TRBV7-2 and J usage is TRBJ2-7; perhaps TRBD1 as D (6 bases). CDR1 SGHTA and CDR2 FQGNSA come from the germline V gene. This CDR3 contains 15 residues. The V end lost 2 bases, the J end lost 0 bases, and 11 bases lay between the germline ends. CDR3 bases: TGTGCCAGCAGCTTACTCGGACAGTCCTCCTACGAGCAGTACTTC. As protein: CASSLLGQSSYEQYF.

A single count supports this clone. The same CDR3 arises from other DNA sequences in this sample as well. This sequence joins TRBV6-5 and TRBJ1-1, with a weak D call TRBD1 (6 bases). Germline assignment: CDR1 MNHEY and CDR2 SVGAGI. The length of the CDR3 is 12 residues. V was pared by 9 bases and J by 1 base, with 9 bases between. CDR3 sequence: CASSRGNTEAFF. CDR3 bases: TGTGCCAGTAGCAGGGGGAACACTGAAGCTTTCTTT.

The V and J genes are TRBV2 and TRBJ2-7, with TRBD2 identical over 11 bases. The CDR3 is 16 amino acids. The germline V gene encodes CDR1 SNHLY and CDR2 FYNNEI. V shed 6 bases and J 5 bases; nucleotides not matched to a gene: 12. CDR3 loop: CASREGLADRWDEQYF. The CDR3 nucleotides are TGTGCCAGCAGGGAGGGACTAGCGGACCGCTGGGACGAGCAGTACTTC.

The chain recombines TRBV7-9 with TRBJ1-6; no firm D call. Germline CDR1 and CDR2: SEHNR and FQNEAQ (reference sequence). Trimming pared 4 bases from V and 6 bases from J, leaving 19 bases between. This CDR3 region has 17 residues. Here the CDR3 DNA reads TGTGCCAGCAGCTCCCCTATCGACCGGGAAGGTAATTCACCCCTCCACTTT. As protein: CASSSPIDREGNSPLHF.

Only a few counts were recorded for this clone. The CDR3 DNA sequence: TGTGCCAGCGGCGGGGGACAGGGAGGCGAGCAGTACTTC. Translation gives CASGGGQGGEQYF. The chain couples TRBV11-3 to TRBJ2-7; 9 bases fit TRBD1. The CDR3 covers 13 residues. With 8 bases clipped from V and 6 bases from J, the junction kept 8 bases outside the gene matches. The germline gives CDR1 SGHNT, CDR2 YENEEA.

V is TRBV3-1 (or the pseudogene TRBV3-2) and J is TRBJ1-2; D is undetermined. Trimming pared 8 bases from V and 4 bases from J, leaving 14 bases between. In germline, CDR1 is LGHDT, CDR2 YNNKEL (reference sequence). This CDR3 is 13 amino acids long. The CDR3 sequence is CASSLGGFYGYTF. The CDR3 nucleotides are TGTGCCAGCTCTTTGGGAGGATTCTATGGCTACACCTTC.

This clone was counted a few times. The chain combines TRBV7-6 with TRBJ2-1; TRBD1 agrees at 10 bases. The V gene end was trimmed by 1 base and the J gene end by 13 bases; junction bases not matched to a gene: 1. Germline values: CDR1 SGHVS, CDR2 FNYEAQ. The CDR3 sequence is 12 residues long. The CDR3 protein is CASSLGTGGQFF. In DNA form, the CDR3 reads TGTGCCAGCAGCTTAGGGACAGGGGGTCAGTTCTTC.

This clone has a single count. The rearrangement uses TRBV7-8 and TRBJ2-7; tentative D call: TRBD2 (5 bases). Germline V gives CDR1 SGHVS, CDR2 FQNEAQ. Trimming removed 7 bases at V and 5 bases at J, with 21 bases between. This CDR3 region has 15 residues. The CDR3 sequence is CASISGRVYRDEQYF. CDR3 nucleotide sequence: TGTGCCAGCATCAGTGGGCGGGTCTATCGGGACGAGCAGTACTTC.

The V gene is TRBV6-5, the J gene TRBJ2-3; unclear D gene. CDR1 is MNHEY, CDR2 SVGAGI, per germline. V lost 1 base and J lost 2, with 7 bases in between. CDR3 length: 14 amino acids. The CDR3 nucleotides read TGTGCCAGCAGTTACTGGGCGTACACAGATACGCAGTATTTT. It translates to CASSYWAYTDTQYF.

The CDR3 coding sequence is TGTGCCAGCAGTGAATCAGGTTATGGCTACACCTTC. Its translation is CASSESGYGYTF. The chain links TRBV25-1 to TRBJ1-2; unclear D gene. V was shortened by 1 base and J by 5 bases, with 5 bases between the two germline ends. CDR1 is MGHDK, CDR2 SYGVNS, per germline. There are 12 residues in the CDR3.

V and J are TRBV10-3 and TRBJ2-3; D possibly corresponds to TRBD2 (6 bases). The CDR3 is made up of 15 amino acids. V dropped 4 bases and J dropped 7 bases, with 18 bases sitting between them. CDR1 and CDR2 (germline): ENHRY, SYGVKD. CDR3 nucleotide sequence: TGTGCCATCAGTGGAGGGTGGGGGGAACGGAATACGCAGTATTTT. Protein: CAISGGWGERNTQYF.

The genes are TRBV11-2 and TRBJ1-1; 12 positions match TRBD1. The germline V gene encodes CDR1 SGHAT and CDR2 FQNNGV. J lost 11 bases, V lost 5 bases, and 9 bases had no gene match. CDR3 length: 14 amino acids. DNA for the CDR3: TGTGCCAGCAGCGAGGGACAGGGGGCGCGTCCTGCTTTCTTT. Its translation is CASSEGQGARPAFF.

The V and J genes are TRBV30 and TRBJ2-1; 7 positions match TRBD2. Trimming at V came to 2 bases and at J to 9 bases, leaving 7 bases not matched to a gene. The CDR3 sequence is 13 residues long. CDR1 is GTSNPN and CDR2 is SVGIG in the germline V gene (reference sequence). CDR3 protein: CAWSPGAGFEQFF. The CDR3 DNA reads as TGTGCCTGGAGTCCAGGAGCGGGGTTTGAGCAGTTCTTC. Drawing the rest from reference TRBV30 and TRBJ2-1, the complete variable domain is SQTIHQWPATLVQPVGSPLSLECTVEGTSNPNLYWYRQAAGRGLQLLFYSVGIGQISSEVPQNLSASRPQDRQFILSSKKLLLSDSGFYLCAWSPGAGFEQFFGPGTRLTVL.

CDR3 bases: TGTGCCAGCACCTCAGCGGCAGCGGCCACCCCTGATACGCAGTATTTT. As protein: CASTSAAAATPDTQYF. This chain connects TRBV5-8 to TRBJ2-3; weak D call: TRBD2 (5 bases). Trimming cost V 6 bases and J 6 bases, with 23 bases left between them. Germline V gives CDR1 SGHTS, CDR2 YDEGEE. There are 16 residues in the CDR3.

This clone occurred many times. The chain carries TRBV27 and TRBJ1-1; D is uncertain. From germline, CDR1 is MNHEY and CDR2 SMNVEV (reference sequence). The CDR3 length is 15 residues. Trimming took 2 bases from V and 2 from J, leaving 12 bases between them. CDR3 amino acids: CASSLEEPINTEAFF. The DNA of the CDR3 is TGTGCCAGCAGTTTAGAGGAGCCGATTAACACTGAAGCTTTCTTT.

The chain combines TRBV7-8 with TRBJ2-7; TRBD2 matches 10 bases. Per the germline V gene, CDR1 is SGHVS and CDR2 is FQNEAQ. V lost 2 bases to trimming and J lost 3 bases; unmatched junction nucleotides: 4. CDR3 size: 15 residues. In nucleotides, the CDR3 is TGTGCCAGCAGCTTAATGGGGACTAGCGACTACGAGCAGTACTTC. As protein: CASSLMGTSDYEQYF.

This clone came up once. V usage is TRBV5-1 and J usage is TRBJ1-1; tentatively, D is TRBD1 (5 bases). CDR1 and CDR2 (germline): SGHRS, YFSETQ. The CDR3 has 14 amino acids. The V and J ends lost 4 bases and 1 base respectively, with 11 bases between them. Written as DNA, the CDR3 is TGCGCCAGCAGCCCAGGACACAAGAACACTGAAGCTTTCTTT. Its translation: CASSPGHKNTEAFF. Looking up the rest from reference TRBV5-1 and TRBJ1-1 gives the full variable domain: KAGVTQTPRYLIKTRGQQVTLSCSPISGHRSVSWYQQTPGQGLQFLFEYFSETQRNKGNFPGRFSGRQFSNSRSEMNVSTLELGDSALYLCASSPGHKNTEAFFGQGTRLTVV.

The V and J genes are TRBV5-1 and TRBJ1-1; unclear D gene. The CDR3 loop spans 14 amino acids. Trimming shortened V by 6 bases and J by 1 base, and 13 bases separated the two germline ends. The V gene's germline CDR1 is SGHRS and CDR2 YFSETQ. The CDR3 region is CASTSTTGNTEAFF. Here the CDR3 DNA reads TGCGCCAGCACCTCAACGACGGGGAACACTGAAGCTTTCTTT.

The chain uses TRBV6-6 and TRBJ1-4; 7 positions agree with TRBD1. Looked up from germline, CDR1 is MNHNY and CDR2 is SVGAGI (reference sequence). Trimming removed 0 bases from V and 8 bases from J; junction bases left unmatched: 6. CDR3 length equals 15 residues. The CDR3: CASSYSGTEGEKLFF. CDR3 DNA: TGTGCCAGCAGTTACTCCGGGACAGAGGGAGAAAAACTGTTTTTT.

This clone was observed a few times. The chain joins TRBV28 to TRBJ2-7, with 7 bases that match TRBD2. Looked up from germline, CDR1 is MDHEN and CDR2 is SYDVKM. The CDR3 runs 14 residues. V shed 2 bases, J shed 6 bases, and the junction held 7 bases outside the gene matches. The CDR3 is CASSLIAGVREQYF. The CDR3 nucleotides are TGTGCCAGCAGTTTAATTGCGGGAGTCCGCGAGCAGTACTTC.

The V call is TRBV21-1, the J call TRBJ1-2. TRBV21-1 is designated a pseudogene. The CDR3 has 13 residues. The CDR3 loop is CASSKRHFYGYTF. CDR3 in DNA: TGTGCCAGCAGCAAGAGGCACTTCTATGGCTACACCTTC.

The chain links TRBV20-1 to TRBJ1-1; D uncertain. The germline CDR1 and CDR2 sequences are DFQATT and SNEGSKA (reference sequence). The CDR3 loop spans 13 amino acids. V dropped 4 bases and J dropped 0 bases, with 9 bases sitting between them. The CDR3 region has the DNA TGCAGTGCTAATGAATTCATGAACACTGAAGCTTTCTTT. Protein product: CSANEFMNTEAFF.

The genes are TRBV14 and TRBJ2-5; 9 nucleotides agree with TRBD1. Germline V gives CDR1 SGHDN, CDR2 FVKESK. The J segment lost 4 bases and the V segment lost 4 bases, leaving 10 bases of the junction unmatched. This CDR3 is built from 16 residues. The CDR3 reads CASSRLQGAVRETQYF. The CDR3 region has the DNA TGTGCCAGCAGCCGGCTACAGGGGGCCGTTCGAGAGACCCAGTACTTC. Based on the CDR3 plus reference TRBV14 and TRBJ2-5, the full variable domain is EAGVTQFPSHSVIEKGQTVTLRCDPISGHDNLYWYRRVMGKEIKFLLHFVKESKQDESGMPNNRFLAERTGGTYSTLKVQPAELEDSGVYFCASSRLQGAVRETQYFGPGTRLLVL.

The chain couples TRBV4-1 to TRBJ1-2, with TRBD1 identical over 7 bases. The CDR3 covers 15 residues. Germline V gives CDR1 MGHRA, CDR2 YSYEKL. The V and J ends lost 0 bases and 6 bases, in that order; junction bases with no gene match: 7. CDR3 in amino acids: CASSQEWAGGDGYTF. The CDR3 bases are TGCGCCAGCAGCCAAGAATGGGCAGGGGGTGATGGCTACACCTTC.

The rearrangement uses TRBV5-1 and TRBJ2-6, with 10 nucleotides matching TRBD1. V lost 5 bases and J lost 0; bases outside the gene matches: 11. Germline V gene lookup returns CDR1 SGHRS and CDR2 YFSETQ. This CDR3 is 19 amino acids long. The CDR3 here is CASSLLPGQGSSGANVLTF. CDR3 sequence (DNA): TGCGCCAGCAGTCTCCTCCCGGGACAGGGGAGCTCTGGGGCCAACGTCCTGACTTTC.

V usage is TRBV5-1 and J usage is TRBJ1-3; the match to TRBD1 covers 7 bases. Germline CDR1 SGHRS, CDR2 YFSETQ. The CDR3 has 16 amino acids. The V segment lost 1 base and the J segment 3 bases; nucleotides outside the gene matches: 7. The CDR3 DNA reads as TGCGCCAGCAGCTTGTCCGGGACAGAGTTTGGAAACACCATATATTTT. It encodes CASSLSGTEFGNTIYF.

The chain recombines TRBV5-5 with TRBJ2-5; 7 nucleotides line up with TRBD1. The CDR3 contains 15 residues. Germline CDR1 reads SGHKS; CDR2 reads YYEKEE (reference sequence). V lost 2 bases, J lost 4 bases, and 8 bases stayed unmatched. The chain's CDR3 is CASSLQGTYGETQYF. The CDR3 bases are TGTGCCAGCAGCTTACAGGGGACGTACGGAGAGACCCAGTACTTC.

The chain recombines TRBV30 with TRBJ1-2, with no clear D. The CDR3 contains 11 residues. V lost 8 bases to trimming and J lost 8 bases, with 15 bases between them. CDR1 is GTSNPN, CDR2 SVGIG, per germline (reference sequence). CDR3 protein: CARVHAGGYTF. In DNA, the CDR3 is TGTGCCCGCGTTCATGCAGGAGGCTACACCTTC.

The chain carries TRBV27 and TRBJ1-4, with D perhaps matching TRBD1 (5 bases). CDR1 and CDR2 (germline): MNHEY, SMNVEV (reference sequence). There are 13 residues in the CDR3. Trimming removed 3 bases at V and 6 bases at J, with 8 bases between. The DNA of the CDR3 is TGTGCCAGCAGTTTCGGGGGAGATGAAAAACTGTTTTTT. It codes for CASSFGGDEKLFF.

This chain links TRBV5-4 with TRBJ1-6; a weak D match, TRBD1 (5 bases). The V end was cut by 5 bases, the J end by 10 bases, with 13 bases between. This CDR3 is built from 13 residues. The germline gives CDR1 SGHNT, CDR2 YYREEE (reference sequence). The chain's CDR3 is CASRGEVGSPLHF. CDR3 in DNA: TGTGCCAGCAGAGGGGAGGTCGGGTCACCCCTCCACTTT.

This CDR3 is CASSQDRGGLAKNIQYF. The DNA for the CDR3 is TGTGCCAGCAGCCAAGACAGGGGCGGGCTAGCCAAAAACATTCAGTACTTC. This sequence joins TRBV4-2 and TRBJ2-4; TRBD1 might be the D (6 bases). V shed 0 bases and J shed 0 bases, with 12 bases lying between them. The CDR3 loop spans 17 amino acids. CDR1 is LGHNA and CDR2 is YNFKEQ in the germline V gene.

The CDR3 region is CASSLRLDGYTF. The CDR3 DNA is TGTGCCAGCAGTTTACGACTGGATGGCTACACCTTC. The rearrangement links TRBV7-9 to TRBJ1-2; D not resolved. This CDR3 is built from 12 residues. From germline, CDR1 is SEHNR and CDR2 FQNEAQ (reference sequence). The V gene lost 6 bases and the J gene lost 6 bases, with 11 bases spanning the gap.